This TCR beta chain was recovered during a study of T cells in Graves' hyperthyroidism and ophthalmopathy. Study results and caveats: Also found in blood were most expanded thyroid clonotypes above 0.001.

There are 15 residues in the CDR3. V was pared by 3 bases and J by 4 bases, with 10 bases between. CDR1 and CDR2 (germline): MDHEN, SYDVKM. This clonotype was counted a few times. Its cognate antigen is unknown. Ophthalmopathy cases met thresholds of Clinical Activity Score at least 3, NOSPECS grade at least 4 and duration under 3 months. Exclusion followed for patients with uncontrolled infection, other autoimmune disease, pregnancy or lactation. Every diagnosis used clinical symptoms, serum thyroxine and TRAb, thyroid ultrasound and orbital computed tomography. There were TCR beta CDR3 regions amplified from RNA transcripts. The primer set for the first-round RT-PCR of the TCR CDR3 was HTBI. TCRdb reprocessed the multiplex PCR reads via MiXCR and lists one record per CDR3 protein. The table includes a few hundred thousand distinct CDR3 sequences, roughly a sixth detected once.

Sequencing was done on a sample of blood. This receptor was taken from a woman under 40 with Graves' ophthalmopathy. This rearrangement joins TRBV28 to TRBJ2-6; a possible D gene is TRBD1 (6 bases). In DNA, the CDR3 is TGTGCCAGCAGTTTTTCAGGGGTCGGGGCCAACGTCCTGACTTTC. It translates to CASSFSGVGANVLTF. The full variable domain, its missing parts supplied by reference TRBV28 and TRBJ2-6, is DVKVTQSSRYLVKRTGEKVFLECVQDMDHENMFWYRQDPGLGLRLIYFSYDVKMKEKGDIPEGYSVSREKKERFSLILESASTNQTSMYLCASSFSGVGANVLTFGAGSRLTVL.